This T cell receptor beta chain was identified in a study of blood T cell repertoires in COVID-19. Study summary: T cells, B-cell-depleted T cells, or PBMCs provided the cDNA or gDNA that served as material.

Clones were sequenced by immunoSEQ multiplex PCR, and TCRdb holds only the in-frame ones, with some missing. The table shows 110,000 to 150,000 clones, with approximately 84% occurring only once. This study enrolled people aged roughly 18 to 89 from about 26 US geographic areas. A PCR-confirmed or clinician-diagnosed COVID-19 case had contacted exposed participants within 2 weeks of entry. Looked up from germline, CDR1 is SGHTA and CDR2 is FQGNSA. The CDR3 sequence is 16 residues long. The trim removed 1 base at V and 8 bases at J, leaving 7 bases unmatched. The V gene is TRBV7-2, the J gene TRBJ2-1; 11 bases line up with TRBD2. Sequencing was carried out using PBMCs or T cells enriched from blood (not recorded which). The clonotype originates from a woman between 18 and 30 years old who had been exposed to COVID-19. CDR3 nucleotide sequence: TGTGCCAGCAGCTTAGTAGCGGTACTAGCGGGAGATGAGCAGTTCTTC. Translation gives CASSLVAVLAGDEQFF.